This TCR beta chain was sequenced in a study of T cell responses to AZD1222 COVID-19 vaccine. Study-wide findings and caveats: Donors were mostly white British, more females; clonal diversity possibly underestimated. A reported finding is that nearly half of spike-specific TCRs target unmutated variant regions.

Trimming left V 5 bases short and J 5 bases short, with 15 bases between. The CDR3 contains 15 residues. CDR1 SSHAT and CDR2 FNYEAQ come from the germline V gene (reference sequence). Concerning this clone: The antigen is undetermined.

TCRdb keeps only in-frame clones here, not all; method: immunoSEQ multiplex PCR. Of roughly 90,000 clones listed, 70% to 90% are singletons. The chain couples TRBV7-7 to TRBJ2-2; perhaps TRBD2 as D (5 bases). This TCR was recovered from an adult in good health. Sequencing was performed on peripheral blood, taken on day 0 of AZD1222 vaccination. The CDR3 DNA is TGTGCCAGCAGCCGTTCCGAGGGTGGTACCGGGGAGCTGTTTTTT. This codes for CASSRSEGGTGELFF.